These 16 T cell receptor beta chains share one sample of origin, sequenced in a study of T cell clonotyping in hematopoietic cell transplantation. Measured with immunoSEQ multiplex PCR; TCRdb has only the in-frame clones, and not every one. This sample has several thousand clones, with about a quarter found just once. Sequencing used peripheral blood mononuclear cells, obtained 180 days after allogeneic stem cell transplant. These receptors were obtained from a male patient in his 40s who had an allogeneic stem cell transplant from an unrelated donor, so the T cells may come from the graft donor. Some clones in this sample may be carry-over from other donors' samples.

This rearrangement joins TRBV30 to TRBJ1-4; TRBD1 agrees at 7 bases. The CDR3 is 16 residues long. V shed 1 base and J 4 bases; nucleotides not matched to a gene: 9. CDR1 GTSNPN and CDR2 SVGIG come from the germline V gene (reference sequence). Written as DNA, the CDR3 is TGTGCCTGGAGTGCGTACCAGGGGGAGGTTAATGAAAAACTGTTTTTT. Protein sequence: CAWSAYQGEVNEKLFF.

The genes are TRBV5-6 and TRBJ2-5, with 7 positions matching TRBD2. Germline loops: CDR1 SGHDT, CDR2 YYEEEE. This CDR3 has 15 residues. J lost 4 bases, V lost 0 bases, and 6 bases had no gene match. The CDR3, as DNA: TGTGCCAGCAGCTTGGGCGCGGGGGTGGGAGAGACCCAGTACTTC. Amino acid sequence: CASSLGAGVGETQYF. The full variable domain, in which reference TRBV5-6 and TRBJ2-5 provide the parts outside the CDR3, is DAGVTQSPTHLIKTRGQQVTLRCSPKSGHDTVSWYQQALGQGPQFIFQYYEEEERQRGNFPDRFSGHQFPNYSSELNVNALLLGDSALYLCASSLGAGVGETQYFGPGTRLLVL.

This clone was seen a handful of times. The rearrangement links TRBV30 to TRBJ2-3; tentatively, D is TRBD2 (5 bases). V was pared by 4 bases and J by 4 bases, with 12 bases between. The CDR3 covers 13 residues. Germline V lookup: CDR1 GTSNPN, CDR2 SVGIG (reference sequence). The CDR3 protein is CAWTLGLSDTQYF. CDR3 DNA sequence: TGTGCCTGGACCCTAGGACTCTCAGATACGCAGTATTTT.

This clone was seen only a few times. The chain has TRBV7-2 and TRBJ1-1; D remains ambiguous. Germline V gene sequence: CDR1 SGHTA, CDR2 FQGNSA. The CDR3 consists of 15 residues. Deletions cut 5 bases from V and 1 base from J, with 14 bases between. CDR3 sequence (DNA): TGTGCCAGCAGCGTTCGACCGGCGGGGAACACTGAAGCTTTCTTT. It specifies CASSVRPAGNTEAFF.

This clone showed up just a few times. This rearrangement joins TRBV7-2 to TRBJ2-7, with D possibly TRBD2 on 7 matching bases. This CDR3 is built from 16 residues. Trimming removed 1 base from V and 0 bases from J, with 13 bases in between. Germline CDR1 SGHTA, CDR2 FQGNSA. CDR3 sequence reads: CASSLDGGQFSYEQYF. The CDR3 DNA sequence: TGTGCCAGCAGCTTAGACGGGGGGCAATTCTCCTACGAGCAGTACTTC.

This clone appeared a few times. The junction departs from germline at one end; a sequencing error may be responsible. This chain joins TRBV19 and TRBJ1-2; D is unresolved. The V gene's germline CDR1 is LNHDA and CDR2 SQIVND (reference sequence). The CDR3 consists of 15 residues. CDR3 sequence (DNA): TGTGCCAGTACCACGAGTCTGGGGAGGAACTATGGCCACACCTTC. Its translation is CASTTSLGRNYGHTF.

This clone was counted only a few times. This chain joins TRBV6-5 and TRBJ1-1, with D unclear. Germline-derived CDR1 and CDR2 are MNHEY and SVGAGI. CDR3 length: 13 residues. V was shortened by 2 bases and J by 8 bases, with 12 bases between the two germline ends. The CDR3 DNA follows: TGTGCCAGCAGTTACCACGCGAAGGGAGAAGCTTTCTTT. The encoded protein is CASSYHAKGEAFF.

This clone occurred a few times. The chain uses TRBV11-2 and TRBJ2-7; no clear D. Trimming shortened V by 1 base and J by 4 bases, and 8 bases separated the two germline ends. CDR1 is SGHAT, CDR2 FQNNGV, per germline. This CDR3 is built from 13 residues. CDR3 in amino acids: CASSLGPEYEQYF. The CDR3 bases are TGTGCCAGCAGCTTAGGGCCAGAATACGAGCAGTACTTC. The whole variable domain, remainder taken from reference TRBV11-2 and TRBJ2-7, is EAGVAQSPRYKIIEKRQSVAFWCNPISGHATLYWYQQILGQGPKLLIQFQNNGVVDDSQLPKDRFSAERLKGVDSTLKIQPAKLEDSAVYLCASSLGPEYEQYFGPGTRLTVT.

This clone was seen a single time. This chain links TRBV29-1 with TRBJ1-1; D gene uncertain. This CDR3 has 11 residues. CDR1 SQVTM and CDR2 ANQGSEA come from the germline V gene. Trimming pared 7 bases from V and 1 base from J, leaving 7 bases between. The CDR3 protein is CSGTENTEAFF. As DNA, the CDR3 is TGCAGCGGAACAGAGAACACTGAAGCTTTCTTT.

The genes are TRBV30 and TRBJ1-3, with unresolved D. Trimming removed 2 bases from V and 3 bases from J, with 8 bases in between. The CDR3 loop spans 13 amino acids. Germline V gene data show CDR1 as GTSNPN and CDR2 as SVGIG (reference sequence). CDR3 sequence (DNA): TGTGCCTGGAGTCCCCACGTTGGAAACACCATATATTTT. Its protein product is CAWSPHVGNTIYF.

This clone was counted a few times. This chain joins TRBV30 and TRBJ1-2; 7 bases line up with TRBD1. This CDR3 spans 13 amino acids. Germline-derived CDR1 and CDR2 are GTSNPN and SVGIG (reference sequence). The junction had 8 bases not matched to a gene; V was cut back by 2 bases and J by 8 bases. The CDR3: CAWSPADRDGYTF. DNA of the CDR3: TGTGCCTGGAGTCCCGCTGACAGGGACGGCTACACCTTC.

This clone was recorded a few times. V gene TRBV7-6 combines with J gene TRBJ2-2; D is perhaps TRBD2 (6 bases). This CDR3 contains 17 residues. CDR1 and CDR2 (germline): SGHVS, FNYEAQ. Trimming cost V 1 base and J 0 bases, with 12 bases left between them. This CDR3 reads CASSLDVGGSNTGELFF. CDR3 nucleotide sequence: TGTGCCAGCAGCTTAGACGTCGGGGGTTCGAACACCGGGGAGCTGTTTTTT.

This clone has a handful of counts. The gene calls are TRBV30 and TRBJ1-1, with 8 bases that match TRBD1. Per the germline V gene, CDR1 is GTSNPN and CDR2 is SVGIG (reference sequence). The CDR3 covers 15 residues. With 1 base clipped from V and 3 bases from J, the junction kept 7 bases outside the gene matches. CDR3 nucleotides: TGTGCCTGGAGTGGAACGGACAGGGCGTACACTGAAGCTTTCTTT. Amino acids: CAWSGTDRAYTEAFF.

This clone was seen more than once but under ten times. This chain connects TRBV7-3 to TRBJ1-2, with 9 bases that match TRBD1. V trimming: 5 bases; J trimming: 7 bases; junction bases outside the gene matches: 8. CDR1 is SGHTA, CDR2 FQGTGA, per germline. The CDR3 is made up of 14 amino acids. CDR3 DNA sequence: TGTGCCAGCAGCGAAACAGGGGGCGACGGTGGCTACACCTTC. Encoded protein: CASSETGGDGGYTF. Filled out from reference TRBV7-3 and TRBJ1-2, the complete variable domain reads GAGVSQTPSNKVTEKGKYVELRCDPISGHTALYWYRQSLGQGPEFLIYFQGTGAADDSGLPNDRFFAVRPEGSVSTLKIQRTERGDSAVYLCASSETGGDGGYTFGSGTRLTVV.

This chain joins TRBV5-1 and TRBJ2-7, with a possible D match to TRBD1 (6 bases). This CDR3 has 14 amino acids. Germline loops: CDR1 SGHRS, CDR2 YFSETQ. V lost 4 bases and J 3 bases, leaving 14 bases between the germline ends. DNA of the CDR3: TGCGCCAGCAGCCGAACAGGACAGAGCTACGAGCAGTACTTC. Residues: CASSRTGQSYEQYF.

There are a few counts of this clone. As DNA, the CDR3 is TGTGCCTGGAGTGTTGTCGACCCAACGTCTGAAGCTTTCTTT. Encoded protein: CAWSVVDPTSEAFF. The V call is TRBV30, the J call TRBJ1-1; D is uncertain. With 0 bases removed from V and 6 bases from J, the gap between germline ends came to 14 bases. The germline CDR1 and CDR2 sequences are GTSNPN and SVGIG (reference sequence). This CDR3 contains 14 residues.